The 15 T cell receptor beta chains below were found in one sample sequenced in a study of cytomegalovirus exposure and HLA in healthy donors. The PCR used 60 Vbeta and 13 Jbeta primers. Generated by immunoSEQ multiplex PCR, the TCRdb table keeps only in-frame clones and is missing some. Of roughly 110,000 clones in the sample, about 64% were seen once. Input material: PBMCs. The source is a man aged 18 to 30 in good health and CMV-seropositive.

The V call is TRBV10-3, the J call TRBJ1-2, with TRBD1 matching over 8 bases. Germline V gene sequence: CDR1 ENHRY, CDR2 SYGVKD. J was trimmed by 5 bases and V by 7 bases; bases with no gene match: 12. The CDR3 totals 15 residues. The chain's CDR3 is CAIKGQGVGKYGYTF. CDR3 in DNA: TGTGCCATCAAAGGACAGGGCGTAGGGAAGTATGGCTACACCTTC.

This chain uses TRBV2 with TRBJ1-5, with D tentatively TRBD1 (5 bases). In germline, CDR1 is SNHLY, CDR2 FYNNEI. With 6 bases removed from V and 7 bases from J, the gap between germline ends came to 13 bases. CDR3 length: 13 amino acids. CDR3 loop: CASRADSSQPQHF. The CDR3 nucleotides are TGTGCCAGCAGGGCTGACAGTTCCCAGCCCCAGCATTTT.

The chain combines TRBV10-3 with TRBJ2-7, with 9 bases fitting TRBD1. J gave up 2 bases and V 5 bases, and 4 bases lay outside the gene matches. This CDR3 spans 14 amino acids. The germline CDR1 and CDR2 sequences are ENHRY and SYGVKD. CDR3: CAISPGQGTYEQYF. The DNA of the CDR3 is TGTGCCATCAGTCCCGGACAGGGGACCTACGAGCAGTACTTC.

The CDR3 is CASSLEGAPGDTQYF. DNA for the CDR3: TGCGCCAGCAGCTTGGAAGGGGCCCCTGGAGATACGCAGTATTTT. This rearrangement joins TRBV5-1 to TRBJ2-3; the D gene is possibly TRBD1 (5 bases). The CDR3 runs 15 residues. Germline CDR1 reads SGHRS; CDR2 reads YFSETQ. Trimming took 0 bases from V and 5 from J, leaving 13 bases between them.

The rearrangement links TRBV2 to TRBJ2-2; 7 bases align to TRBD1. The CDR3 is 15 residues long. Germline trimming cut 7 bases from V and 4 bases from J; bases unmatched to any gene: 9. Germline loops: CDR1 SNHLY, CDR2 FYNNEI. CDR3 protein: CASTSNRGSTGELFF. In DNA form, the CDR3 reads TGTGCCAGCACCTCCAACAGGGGAAGCACCGGGGAGCTGTTTTTT. Supplemented by reference TRBV2 and TRBJ2-2, the full variable domain reads EPEVTQTPSHQVTQMGQEVILRCVPISNHLYFYWYRQILGQKVEFLVSFYNNEISEKSEIFDDQFSVERPDGSNFTLKIRSTKLEDSAMYFCASTSNRGSTGELFFGEGSRLTVL.

J is TRBJ2-3 and V is TRBV5-1; 10 nucleotides match TRBD2. This CDR3 contains 17 residues. J was trimmed by 4 bases and V by 4 bases; bases with no gene match: 12. Germline V gene lookup returns CDR1 SGHRS and CDR2 YFSETQ. CDR3 DNA sequence: TGCGCCAGCAGCCTGACATCTAGCGGGGGAGCCGCAGATACGCAGTATTTT. It specifies CASSLTSSGGAADTQYF. The complete variable domain, with remaining parts taken from reference TRBV5-1 and TRBJ2-3, reads KAGVTQTPRYLIKTRGQQVTLSCSPISGHRSVSWYQQTPGQGLQFLFEYFSETQRNKGNFPGRFSGRQFSNSRSEMNVSTLELGDSALYLCASSLTSSGGAADTQYFGPGTRLTVL.

This clone was detected a few times. The rearrangement links TRBV6-1 to TRBJ1-2, with a possible D match to TRBD1 (5 bases). Trimming took off 8 bases at V and 2 bases at J, with 15 bases between the two ends. Germline values: CDR1 MNHNS, CDR2 SASEGT. The CDR3 loop spans 14 amino acids. In DNA, the CDR3 is TGTGCCAGCGAGGAGCCAGGGATCAACTATGGCTACACCTTC. Translated, it gives CASEEPGINYGYTF.

The chain recombines TRBV1 with TRBJ1-6. TRBV1 is shown as a pseudogene. This CDR3 spans 20 amino acids. The DNA of the CDR3 is TGCACCAGCAGCCATGTCGTACTCGGGGGGAGAGAAACCTATAATTCACCCCTCCACTTT. Residues: CTSSHVVLGGRETYNSPLHF.

V gene TRBV2 combines with J gene TRBJ1-5, with D possibly being TRBD1 (6 bases). The CDR3 consists of 15 residues. Germline CDR1 and CDR2: SNHLY and FYNNEI. Trimming shortened V by 2 bases and J by 2 bases, and 10 bases separated the two germline ends. For the CDR3, the DNA is TGTGCCAGCAGTGAAAACAGGGTCGGCAATCAGCCCCAGCATTTT. Its protein is CASSENRVGNQPQHF. Looking up the rest from reference TRBV2 and TRBJ1-5 gives the full variable domain: EPEVTQTPSHQVTQMGQEVILRCVPISNHLYFYWYRQILGQKVEFLVSFYNNEISEKSEIFDDQFSVERPDGSNFTLKIRSTKLEDSAMYFCASSENRVGNQPQHFGDGTRLSIL.

This clone has just a few counts. The chain joins TRBV15 to TRBJ2-2, with D tentatively TRBD1 (6 bases). Germline values: CDR1 LNHNV, CDR2 YYDKDF (reference sequence). With 9 bases removed from V and 4 bases from J, the gap between germline ends came to 15 bases. This CDR3 spans 14 amino acids. The CDR3 loop reads CATEPRGRTGELFF. CDR3 DNA sequence: TGTGCCACAGAGCCCAGGGGCCGCACCGGGGAGCTGTTTTTT.

This clone was counted a single time. The V and J genes are TRBV7-9 and TRBJ1-4, with 12 bases matching TRBD1. Trimming cost V 6 bases and J 4 bases; bases outside gene matches: 9. The CDR3 covers 17 residues. The V gene's germline CDR1 is SEHNR and CDR2 FQNEAQ (reference sequence). The DNA for the CDR3 is TGTGCCAGCAGTCAAGGGGGACAGGGGGCGGTTAATGAAAAACTGTTTTTT. It specifies CASSQGGQGAVNEKLFF.

There are a few counts of this clone. The genes are TRBV2 and TRBJ2-5, with 13 bases aligning to TRBD2. Germline CDR1 is SNHLY and CDR2 is FYNNEI. CDR3 length equals 17 residues. With V trimmed by 2 bases and J by 2 bases, 5 bases remained unmatched. In DNA, the CDR3 is TGTGCCAGCAGTGAATCTACTAGCGGGGGGGGGCAAGAGACCCAGTACTTC. Amino acids: CASSESTSGGGQETQYF.

There are a few counts of this clone. V is TRBV2 and J is TRBJ1-3, with a weak D call TRBD1 (6 bases). Per the germline V gene, CDR1 is SNHLY and CDR2 is FYNNEI. Trimming stripped 1 base from V and 2 bases from J, with 15 bases between. The CDR3 is 17 amino acids. CDR3 amino acids: CASSEVEQGLTGNTIYF. In nucleotides, the CDR3 is TGTGCCAGCAGTGAAGTAGAACAGGGTTTAACTGGAAACACCATATATTTT.

The chain recombines TRBV5-1 with TRBJ2-2; TRBD1 aligns across 11 bases. The V and J ends lost 4 bases and 6 bases, in that order; junction bases with no gene match: 11. Looked up from germline, CDR1 is SGHRS and CDR2 is YFSETQ. The length of the CDR3 is 17 residues. The CDR3 DNA reads as TGCGCCAGCAGCCCCCGACGGACAGGGGGCTTGGCCGGGGAGCTGTTTTTT. Residues: CASSPRRTGGLAGELFF.

The chain is built from TRBV6-1 and TRBJ2-7; 9 bases fit TRBD1. Germline assignment: CDR1 MNHNS and CDR2 SASEGT. This CDR3 contains 17 residues. V dropped 2 bases and J dropped 3; count of bases not matched to a gene: 11. CDR3 coding DNA: TGTGCCAGCAGTGAAAAGGACGGGAGACAGGGGGTCTACGAGCAGTACTTC. Protein sequence: CASSEKDGRQGVYEQYF.